The T cell receptor beta chain described here comes from a study of blood T cells in healthy people across ages. Looked up from germline, CDR1 is SQVTM and CDR2 is ANQGSEA. CDR3 size: 14 residues. The ends were cut back, 2 bases at V and 11 bases at J, with 21 bases in the middle. Sample-barcoded 5' priming and a J-beta primer mix drove a second PCR of roughly 7 to 11 cycles. Via MiXCR, TCRdb re-called the 5' RACE reads, giving one row per CDR3 protein. The table has hundreds of thousands of distinct CDR3 sequences, under 45% seen once. This sequence was found in a man in his sixties in good health. This chain joins TRBV29-1 and TRBJ1-2; possible D gene TRBD1, 5 bases. Material for sequencing was blood. The CDR3 spells CSVEKPTRVEEYTF. The DNA for the CDR3 is TGCAGCGTTGAAAAACCAACCAGGGTGGAGGAATACACCTTC.